This TCR beta chain appears in the sequencing data of a study of shared clonotypes between healthy human individuals. The germline V and J ends were trimmed by 0 bases and 8 bases, with 13 bases remaining between them. The CDR3 runs to 14 residues. The germline V gene encodes CDR1 SEHNR and CDR2 FQNEAQ (reference sequence). TCRdb's copy holds only in-frame clones and misses some; the assay was immunoSEQ multiplex PCR. Of approximately 620,000 clones in the sample, around 97% are singletons; the top ten hold 0.055% to 0.07%. The chain employs TRBV7-9 and TRBJ1-2; no clear D. The sequencing input was naive CD4+ T cells sorted from blood. Subset here: CD45RA+ positively selected. The sequence was obtained from a woman in her twenties or thirties in good health. The CDR3 region has the DNA TGTGCCAGCAGCTTAGCGGTTGGGCATGGAGGCTACACCTTC. This encodes CASSLAVGHGGYTF.